Only a few counts were recorded for the clone carrying this T cell receptor (beta chain). Its cognate antigen is unknown. These data are taken from a study of T-cell memory formation after mild COVID-19. TCRdb processed the 5' RACE reads anew with MiXCR; each CDR3 protein has one entry. The sample lists a few hundred thousand distinct CDR3 sequences, around 20% occurring once. General study points: For contracting clones, CD4+ ones sat mainly in CM and EM, CD8+ in EMRA.

This CDR3 has 18 amino acids. J gave up 6 bases and V 4 bases, and 17 bases lay outside the gene matches. Germline V gene data show CDR1 as SGHRS and CDR2 as YFSETQ. The origin of this receptor is a man in his late teens or twenties who had mild COVID-19 (a few samples of this study predate the infection). Cell type and time point are not known. Sequenced: PBMCs or a T cell subset sorted from them (not recorded which). The chain joins TRBV5-1 to TRBJ2-2, with 8 bases aligning to TRBD1. CDR3: CASSPALGQGFGPGELFF. The CDR3 DNA sequence: TGCGCCAGCAGCCCGGCCCTAGGACAGGGTTTTGGTCCCGGGGAGCTGTTTTTT.